A selection of T cell receptor beta chains follows, all from one sample in a study of identical twins. TCRdb re-analysed the 5' RACE reads in MiXCR, keeping a single row per CDR3 protein. The data contain 420,000 or so distinct CDR3 sequences, 15% to 20% of them singletons. What was sequenced was naive T cells sorted from blood. The receptors originated from a man aged 45-65 years in good health. Each CDR3 is given with its conserved first and last residue. A D gene is named only where the DNA matches it firmly. Where a row states a size, it is once, few, many or the class of an expanded clone; other rows omit it.

j_call d_call v_call clone_size cdr3_aa cdr3_nt
TRBJ2-1 NA TRBV13 NA CASSLGTPWEQFF TGTGCCAGCAGCCTTGGGACACCTTGGGAGCAGTTCTTC
TRBJ2-5 TRBD2 TRBV4-3 few CASSHYSGTSGRAYETQYF TGCGCCAGCAGCCACTATTCCGGGACTAGCGGGAGGGCCTACGAGACCCAGTACTTC
TRBJ2-1 NA TRBV6-2/TRBV6-3 many CASSYPRSYTGGVVKNEQFF TGTGCCAGCAGTTACCCCCGCTCATATACCGGGGGCGTTGTAAAGAATGAGCAGTTCTTC
TRBJ2-5 TRBD1 TRBV7-9 NA CASRDTGTGGETQYF TGTGCCAGCAGGGACACCGGGACAGGGGGAGAGACCCAGTACTTC
TRBJ2-1 TRBD1 TRBV15 NA CATSNRQGRYNEQFF TGTGCCACCAGCAACCGACAGGGGAGGTACAATGAGCAGTTCTTC
TRBJ1-1 NA TRBV6-2/TRBV6-3 NA CASSPPGWNTEAFF TGTGCCAGCAGTCCCCCGGGATGGAACACTGAAGCTTTCTTT
TRBJ2-4 NA TRBV15 NA CATSRVRLKNIQYF TGTGCCACCAGCAGAGTTCGACTAAAAAACATTCAGTACTTC
TRBJ2-2 NA TRBV5-4 NA CASSFPMGTGELFF TGTGCCAGCAGCTTTCCTATGGGGACCGGGGAGCTGTTTTTT
TRBJ2-4 NA TRBV9 few CASSPRRGDKNIQYF TGTGCCAGCAGCCCCCGGCGCGGAGATAAAAACATTCAGTACTTC
TRBJ2-1 NA TRBV5-1 many CASSWLGLASHEQFF TGCGCCAGCAGCTGGCTGGGATTGGCATCGCATGAGCAGTTCTTC
TRBJ2-1 TRBD2 TRBV29-1 few CSVRLAGGIDEQFF TGCAGCGTTCGACTAGCGGGAGGGATCGATGAGCAGTTCTTC
TRBJ1-1 NA TRBV27 NA CASSTRLTQKPTEAFF TGTGCCAGCAGTACCAGACTGACCCAAAAGCCCACTGAAGCTTTCTTT
TRBJ2-7 TRBD2 TRBV20-1 many CSAIETSGLYEQYF TGCAGTGCCATAGAGACTAGCGGGCTTTACGAGCAGTACTTC
TRBJ2-3 TRBD2 TRBV27 few CASSSTSGGEDTQYF TGTGCCAGCAGTTCAACTAGCGGTGGAGAAGATACGCAGTATTTT
TRBJ2-5 TRBD1 TRBV7-9 NA CASKDRGGGTQYF TGTGCCAGCAAAGACAGGGGGGGCGGGACCCAGTACTTC
TRBJ2-1 TRBD2 TRBV12-3/TRBV12-4 NA CASSSQGAGGYNEQFF TGTGCCAGCAGCTCCCAAGGGGCGGGAGGATACAATGAGCAGTTCTTC
TRBJ2-7 NA TRBV12-3/TRBV12-4 many CASSFRSATSGQYF TGTGCCAGCAGTTTCCGGTCCGCTACCTCTGGGCAGTACTTC
TRBJ2-7 NA TRBV20-1 many CSAGRGISYEQYF TGCAGTGCTGGCAGGGGAATTTCCTACGAGCAGTACTTC
TRBJ2-3 NA TRBV4-1 NA CASSQEQARTDTQYF TGCGCCAGCAGCCAAGAACAGGCGCGCACAGATACGCAGTATTTT
TRBJ2-7 TRBD2 TRBV7-8 NA CASSLDSGSSYEQYF TGTGCCAGCAGCTTAGATAGCGGGAGCTCCTACGAGCAGTACTTC
TRBJ2-1 NA TRBV20-1 NA CSAREGGPYNEQFF TGCAGTGCTAGAGAGGGAGGACCTTACAATGAGCAGTTCTTC
TRBJ2-3 NA TRBV5-4 few CASSLDEGPPDTQYF TGTGCCAGCAGCTTGGACGAGGGGCCTCCAGATACGCAGTATTTT
TRBJ2-6 NA TRBV20-1 few CSARLRAYSGANVLTF TGCAGTGCTAGACTCCGGGCGTACTCTGGGGCCAACGTCCTGACTTTC
TRBJ2-7 NA TRBV20-1 many CSASGTPSYEQYF TGCAGTGCTAGCGGGACCCCCTCCTACGAGCAGTACTTC
TRBJ2-3 TRBD2 TRBV14 few CASSQLAGRSDTQYF TGTGCCAGCAGCCAACTAGCGGGAAGGTCAGATACGCAGTATTTT
TRBJ2-1 NA TRBV7-9 NA CASSPSTGSSYNEQFF TGTGCCAGCAGCCCCAGTACAGGTAGTTCCTACAATGAGCAGTTCTTC
TRBJ1-1 NA TRBV4-2 NA CASSQDELVSREHTEAFF TGTGCCAGCAGCCAAGATGAATTAGTAAGCAGGGAGCACACTGAAGCTTTCTTT
TRBJ2-2 NA TRBV7-2 many CASSLPPSAGGELFF TGTGCCAGCAGCTTACCCCCCTCGGCGGGCGGGGAGCTGTTTTTT
TRBJ1-5 TRBD1 TRBV20-1 many CSANEGANQPQHF TGCAGTGCCAATGAGGGGGCCAATCAGCCCCAGCATTTT